The 30 T cell receptor beta chains given below trace back to one sample, sequenced in a study of blood T cell repertoires in COVID-19. Profiled with immunoSEQ multiplex PCR; TCRdb holds only in-frame clones, not every one. The data contain approximately 56,000 clones, around 92% of them seen just once; the ten biggest clones take up 7% to 9%. The specimen was peripheral blood. The receptors were gathered from a man aged 80 or over with active or convalescent COVID-19.

Here the CDR3 reads CASSDRGGWNTEAFF. The CDR3 DNA sequence: TGTGCCAGCAGTGACAGAGGGGGATGGAACACTGAAGCTTTCTTT. This rearrangement joins TRBV25-1 to TRBJ1-1; the D gene is possibly TRBD1 (6 bases). Germline V gene lookup returns CDR1 MGHDK and CDR2 SYGVNS. The CDR3 has 15 residues. V lost 3 bases and J lost 1, with 12 bases in between.

The chain uses TRBV19 and TRBJ2-2; 9 nucleotides match TRBD1. CDR3 length equals 15 residues. Germline CDR1 is LNHDA and CDR2 is SQIVND (reference sequence). V was clipped by 7 bases and J by 3 bases; unmatched bases: 6. The CDR3 spells CASTTGQGHTGELFF. CDR3 coding DNA: TGTGCCAGTACCACCGGACAGGGGCACACCGGGGAGCTGTTTTTT. Supplemented by reference TRBV19 and TRBJ2-2, the full variable domain reads DGGITQSPKYLFRKEGQNVTLSCEQNLNHDAMYWYRQDPGQGLRLIYYSQIVNDFQKGDIAEGYSVSREKKESFPLTVTSAQKNPTAFYLCASTTGQGHTGELFFGEGSRLTVL.

This chain connects TRBV4-1 to TRBJ2-1; tentative D call: TRBD1 (5 bases). Germline V gives CDR1 MGHRA, CDR2 YSYEKL. The V gene lost 0 bases and the J gene lost 8 bases, with 17 bases spanning the gap. The length of the CDR3 is 16 residues. The CDR3 nucleotides are TGCGCCAGCAGCCAAGATCACCAACAGGTGGGTGATGAGCAGTTCTTC. Translated: CASSQDHQQVGDEQFF.

The gene calls are TRBV7-2 and TRBJ2-7, with D possibly being TRBD2 (6 bases). Trimming stripped 4 bases from V and 2 bases from J, with 15 bases between. The CDR3 covers 15 residues. Germline CDR1 reads SGHTA; CDR2 reads FQGNSA. In nucleotides, the CDR3 is TGTGCCAGCAGCTCGGTGGGGCGGGGAGCCTACGAGCAGTACTTC. This gives the protein CASSSVGRGAYEQYF.

This clone showed up just a few times. V gene TRBV29-1 combines with J gene TRBJ2-7; TRBD1 agrees at 8 bases. The CDR3 runs 12 residues. Trimming cost V 4 bases and J 6 bases; bases outside gene matches: 5. Germline values: CDR1 SQVTM, CDR2 ANQGSEA. This chain's CDR3 is CSVGRQGREQYF. The CDR3 DNA sequence: TGCAGCGTTGGGCGACAGGGGCGCGAGCAGTACTTC.

The chain carries TRBV6-6 and TRBJ1-6, with TRBD1 identical over 7 bases. Germline V gene data show CDR1 as MNHNY and CDR2 as SVGAGI (reference sequence). This CDR3 spans 15 amino acids. The trim removed 6 bases at V and 5 bases at J, leaving 7 bases unmatched. CDR3 nucleotide sequence: TGTGCCAGCAGAACGGACAGGTGGGATAATTCACCCCTCCACTTT. This codes for CASRTDRWDNSPLHF.

This rearrangement joins TRBV6-2 or TRBV6-3 to TRBJ2-7; D not certain. The CDR3 spans 13 residues. Germline values: CDR1 MNHEY, CDR2 SVGEGT. V lost 5 bases to trimming and J lost 3 bases, with 11 bases between them. CDR3 region: CASSGLHNYEQYF. CDR3 sequence (DNA): TGTGCCAGCAGTGGTTTACACAACTACGAGCAGTACTTC.

The CDR3 region has the DNA TGTGCCAGCAGCTGGACTAGCGAGTACAATGAGCAGTTCTTC. It codes for CASSWTSEYNEQFF. This chain joins TRBV9 and TRBJ2-1, with TRBD2 identical over 9 bases. CDR3 size: 14 residues. Losses at the gene ends were 4 bases for V and 4 bases for J; bases not matched to a gene: 3. The germline gives CDR1 SGDLS, CDR2 YYNGEE.

The chain recombines TRBV11-3 with TRBJ1-2; 9 bases are shared with TRBD1. The CDR3 covers 16 residues. Germline assignment: CDR1 SGHNT and CDR2 YENEEA. The V and J ends lost 5 bases and 6 bases, in that order; junction bases with no gene match: 13. CDR3 protein: CASSPHVGTGSDGYTF. DNA for the CDR3: TGTGCCAGCAGCCCTCATGTTGGGACAGGGTCAGATGGCTACACCTTC. The whole variable domain, remainder taken from reference TRBV11-3 and TRBJ1-2, is EAGVVQSPRYKIIEKKQPVAFWCNPISGHNTLYWYLQNLGQGPELLIRYENEEAVDDSQLPKDRFSAERLKGVDSTLKIQPAELGDSAVYLCASSPHVGTGSDGYTFGSGTRLTVV.

V is TRBV11-1 and J is TRBJ2-3; D is possibly TRBD1 (6 bases). V was shortened by 7 bases and J by 2 bases, with 16 bases between the two germline ends. Per the germline V gene, CDR1 is SGHAT and CDR2 is FQDESV (reference sequence). The CDR3 runs 15 residues. CDR3 protein: CASKLQGTSTDTQYF. CDR3 nucleotide sequence: TGTGCCAGCAAACTACAGGGAACGTCCACAGATACGCAGTATTTT.

The chain has TRBV10-3 and TRBJ2-7, with D hard to call. Germline V gives CDR1 ENHRY, CDR2 SYGVKD. This CDR3 is 11 amino acids long. V gave up 4 bases and J gave up 2 bases, with 3 bases separating them. The CDR3 sequence: CAISGTYEQYF. CDR3 DNA sequence: TGTGCCATCAGTGGTACCTACGAGCAGTACTTC.

V is TRBV4-3 and J is TRBJ2-3; TRBD2 agrees at 10 bases. The CDR3 has 18 residues. Trimming took 1 base from V and 6 from J; bases not matched to a gene: 13. CDR1 LGHNA and CDR2 YSLEER come from the germline V gene. The DNA for the CDR3 is TGCGCCAGCAGCCAAGCCCCCCCGGTAGCGGGGGGCGTGGATACGCAGTATTTT. Protein sequence: CASSQAPPVAGGVDTQYF.

The chain carries TRBV18 and TRBJ1-2; D might be TRBD1 (5 bases). CDR3 length: 12 amino acids. Trimming removed 2 bases at V and 7 bases at J, with 8 bases between. In germline, CDR1 is KGHSH, CDR2 LQKENI. In nucleotides, the CDR3 is TGTGCCAGCTCACCAGGACAAGGTGGCTACACCTTC. This codes for CASSPGQGGYTF.

The genes are TRBV5-1 and TRBJ1-2; 9 bases line up with TRBD1. In germline, CDR1 is SGHRS, CDR2 YFSETQ. The CDR3 is 15 amino acids. The J segment lost 3 bases and the V segment lost 1 base, leaving 4 bases of the junction unmatched. The DNA of the CDR3 is TGCGCCAGCAGCTTGACGGGGACAGGGTACTATGGCTACACCTTC. Encoded protein: CASSLTGTGYYGYTF.

CDR3 nucleotides: TGTGCCAGTAGTATCCTTGGGAGGGCCGGCACAGATACGCAGTATTTT. Translation: CASSILGRAGTDTQYF. The J gene is TRBJ2-3, the V gene TRBV19, with 7 bases identical to TRBD2. V shed 3 bases and J 1 base; nucleotides not matched to a gene: 7. The CDR3 runs 16 residues. CDR1 is LNHDA and CDR2 is SQIVND in the germline V gene (reference sequence).

V usage is TRBV10-2 and J usage is TRBJ1-2; TRBD1 is a possible D gene (6 bases). The CDR3 has 16 residues. Germline V gene data show CDR1 as WSHSY and CDR2 as SAAADI. V shed 0 bases and J shed 8 bases, with 19 bases lying between them. CDR3 sequence reads: CASSESRTARVGGYTF. In DNA form, the CDR3 reads TGCGCCAGCAGTGAGTCAAGGACAGCCCGGGTGGGAGGCTACACCTTC.

The V call is TRBV7-2, the J call TRBJ1-1; 8 bases agree with TRBD1. The ends lost 5 bases at V and 5 bases at J; junction bases unmatched: 13. The CDR3 has 16 residues. The V gene's germline CDR1 is SGHTA and CDR2 FQGNSA. In DNA form, the CDR3 reads TGTGCCAGCAGCCCCCGGGACAGGAGGCTAGGAACTGAAGCTTTCTTT. Its protein product is CASSPRDRRLGTEAFF. The complete variable domain, with remaining parts taken from reference TRBV7-2 and TRBJ1-1, reads GAGVSQSPSNKVTEKGKDVELRCDPISGHTALYWYRQSLGQGLEFLIYFQGNSAPDKSGLPSDRFSAERTGGSVSTLTIQRTQQEDSAVYLCASSPRDRRLGTEAFFGQGTRLTVV.

This chain uses TRBV7-8 with TRBJ1-6, with a weak D call TRBD1 (5 bases). Germline V gene data show CDR1 as SGHVS and CDR2 as FQNEAQ. Trimming took 5 bases from V and 10 from J, leaving 21 bases between them. The CDR3 consists of 16 residues. The CDR3 region is CASSIYRIGQGSPLHF. Here the CDR3 DNA reads TGTGCCAGCAGCATATACAGGATAGGTCAAGGATCACCCCTCCACTTT.

The chain joins TRBV5-1 to TRBJ2-1, with 7 bases aligning to TRBD1. CDR3 length: 15 residues. The V segment lost 4 bases and the J segment 7 bases; nucleotides outside the gene matches: 11. Per germline, CDR1 SGHRS and CDR2 YFSETQ. The CDR3 DNA sequence: TGCGCCAGCAGCGACCGAACAGGGGCTGGAAATGAGCAGTTCTTC. This sequence encodes CASSDRTGAGNEQFF.

The chain combines TRBV4-1 with TRBJ2-4, with TRBD1 identical over 11 bases. CDR1 and CDR2 (germline): MGHRA, YSYEKL. J gave up 1 base and V 0 bases, and 14 bases lay outside the gene matches. The CDR3 totals 21 residues. The CDR3: CASSQDLFRTGGISAKNIQYF. In nucleotides, the CDR3 is TGCGCCAGCAGCCAAGACCTATTCCGGACAGGGGGCATTTCGGCCAAAAACATTCAGTACTTC.

The chain couples TRBV19 to TRBJ2-3, with D unclear. V lost 4 bases and J lost 3, with 17 bases in between. This CDR3 has 16 amino acids. Germline loops: CDR1 LNHDA, CDR2 SQIVND (reference sequence). The CDR3 sequence: CASSTLWQDGTDTQYF. The CDR3 region has the DNA TGTGCCAGTAGTACTCTTTGGCAGGATGGAACAGATACGCAGTATTTT.

V usage is TRBV7-9 and J usage is TRBJ2-5; D might be TRBD1 (6 bases). The CDR3 is made up of 14 amino acids. CDR1 and CDR2 (germline): SEHNR, FQNEAQ (reference sequence). The V and J ends lost 3 bases and 5 bases respectively, with 13 bases between them. CDR3: CASSFPGAGETQYF. The CDR3 DNA is TGTGCCAGCAGCTTCCCAGGGGCTGGGGAGACCCAGTACTTC.

The chain recombines TRBV3-1 (or the pseudogene TRBV3-2) with TRBJ1-2, with D uncertain. V was clipped by 4 bases and J by 7 bases, with 19 bases between them. Looked up from germline, CDR1 is LGHDT and CDR2 is YNNKEL (reference sequence). The CDR3 contains 15 residues. CDR3 region: CASSLNFGPLAGYTF. The CDR3 region has the DNA TGTGCCAGCAGCCTCAATTTTGGGCCCCTTGCTGGCTACACCTTC.

CDR3 sequence: CASSFNRNTGELFF. CDR3 coding DNA: TGTGCCAGTAGTTTCAACAGGAACACCGGGGAGCTGTTTTTT. This sequence joins TRBV19 and TRBJ2-2; D not certain. Trimming removed 5 bases from V and 1 base from J, with 8 bases in between. CDR3 size: 14 residues. Germline CDR1 reads LNHDA; CDR2 reads SQIVND (reference sequence).

This chain links TRBV5-1 with TRBJ1-3; tentative D call: TRBD1 (5 bases). CDR3 length: 14 residues. V was trimmed by 4 bases and J by 2 bases, leaving 10 bases between them. Germline V gene lookup returns CDR1 SGHRS and CDR2 YFSETQ. This CDR3 is CASSVGHTGNTIYF. The CDR3 bases are TGCGCCAGCAGCGTCGGACATACTGGAAACACCATATATTTT. The entire variable domain, with the rest obtained from reference TRBV5-1 and TRBJ1-3, is as follows: KAGVTQTPRYLIKTRGQQVTLSCSPISGHRSVSWYQQTPGQGLQFLFEYFSETQRNKGNFPGRFSGRQFSNSRSEMNVSTLELGDSALYLCASSVGHTGNTIYFGEGSWLTVV.

V and J are TRBV9 and TRBJ2-1; possibly TRBD2 for D (6 bases). From germline, CDR1 is SGDLS and CDR2 YYNGEE. V was pared by 1 base and J by 0 bases, with 8 bases between. This CDR3 has 15 amino acids. CDR3: CASSVRGNSYNEQFF. DNA of the CDR3: TGTGCCAGCAGCGTACGGGGGAACTCCTACAATGAGCAGTTCTTC. The full variable domain, completed using reference TRBV9 and TRBJ2-1, is DSGVTQTPKHLITATGQRVTLRCSPRSGDLSVYWYQQSLDQGLQFLIQYYNGEERAKGNILERFSAQQFPDLHSELNLSSLELGDSALYFCASSVRGNSYNEQFFGPGTRLTVL.

The rearrangement links TRBV14 to TRBJ2-3, with TRBD2 matching 11 bases. Germline loops: CDR1 SGHDN, CDR2 FVKESK. V lost 0 bases and J lost 4; bases outside the gene matches: 6. The CDR3 is made up of 17 amino acids. In DNA, the CDR3 is TGTGCCAGCAGCCAAGACCGCGCTAGCGGGAGGTCAGATACGCAGTATTTT. Translated, it gives CASSQDRASGRSDTQYF.

This clone was counted between two and nine times. The rearrangement uses TRBV6-5 and TRBJ2-6, with D possibly TRBD1 on 6 matching bases. V dropped 7 bases and J dropped 2 bases, with 12 bases sitting between them. Germline assignment: CDR1 MNHEY and CDR2 SVGAGI. This CDR3 contains 15 residues. In DNA form, the CDR3 reads TGTGCCAGCATTCTACAGGGCACTGGGGCCAACGTCCTGACTTTC. The encoded protein is CASILQGTGANVLTF.

The chain links TRBV2 to TRBJ1-2; D gene uncertain. CDR1 is SNHLY, CDR2 FYNNEI, per germline. The CDR3 is 13 residues long. V lost 6 bases and J lost 8, with 16 bases in between. The CDR3 here is CASSREGPGGYTF. The CDR3 bases are TGTGCCAGCAGCCGCGAGGGTCCGGGCGGCTACACCTTC.

The V gene is TRBV7-8, the J gene TRBJ2-1; 11 bases map to TRBD2. J gave up 8 bases and V 1 base, and 4 bases lay outside the gene matches. This CDR3 contains 15 residues. Germline CDR1 is SGHVS and CDR2 is FQNEAQ. CDR3 nucleotides: TGTGCCAGCAGCTTAGAACTAGCGGGAGACCATGAGCAGTTCTTC. Residues: CASSLELAGDHEQFF.